Presented here are 25 T cell receptor beta chains from one specimen sequenced in a study of T-cell memory formation after mild COVID-19. TCRdb re-analysed the 5' RACE reads in MiXCR, keeping a single row per CDR3 protein. The table lists 190,000 or so distinct CDR3 sequences, roughly a tenth of them singletons. Material: PBMCs or a T cell subset sorted from them (not recorded which). Every receptor here comes from a man aged 18 to 30 who had mild COVID-19 (a few samples of this study predate the infection). Cell type and time point are not known.

The chain has TRBV27 and TRBJ2-5; the D gene is possibly TRBD2 (5 bases). The CDR3 sequence is 12 residues long. Looked up from germline, CDR1 is MNHEY and CDR2 is SMNVEV (reference sequence). Trimming removed 6 bases from V and 2 bases from J, with 7 bases in between. CDR3 sequence (DNA): TGTGCCAGCAGAGGACTTCAAGAGACCCAGTACTTC. It yields the protein CASRGLQETQYF.

The chain's CDR3 is CASSQVWGGDTGELFF. As DNA, the CDR3 is TGCGCCAGCAGCCAAGTATGGGGAGGGGATACCGGGGAGCTGTTTTTT. The chain uses TRBV4-3 and TRBJ2-2; 7 nucleotides align to TRBD2. After removal of 1 base from V and 5 bases from J, the junction contained 7 bases not matched to a gene. CDR1 is LGHNA, CDR2 YSLEER, per germline. CDR3 length: 16 residues.

This clonotype occurred a few times. This chain uses TRBV10-3 with TRBJ2-5; the match to TRBD2 covers 7 bases. The CDR3 runs 15 residues. After removal of 3 bases from V and 5 bases from J, the junction contained 9 bases not matched to a gene. Germline assignment: CDR1 ENHRY and CDR2 SYGVKD. Written as DNA, the CDR3 is TGTGCCATCAGTGACCCGGTCGGGGGAGGGGAGACCCAGTACTTC. It translates to CAISDPVGGGETQYF.

This clonotype was picked up many times. The CDR3 sequence is CASGRNEQFF. CDR3 in DNA: TGTGCCTCGGGCAGGAATGAGCAGTTCTTC. The chain links TRBV5-5 to TRBJ2-1; D not certain. This CDR3 spans 10 amino acids. Trimming cost V 10 bases and J 7 bases, with 9 bases left between them. CDR1 is SGHKS and CDR2 is YYEKEE in the germline V gene (reference sequence).

This clonotype showed up just a few times. The genes are TRBV6-2 or TRBV6-3 and TRBJ1-2; no firm D call. The V and J ends lost 2 bases and 5 bases respectively, with 9 bases between them. The V gene's germline CDR1 is MNHEY and CDR2 SVGEGT. There are 13 residues in the CDR3. CDR3 protein: CASSYGLPYGYTF. CDR3 bases: TGTGCCAGCAGTTACGGGCTCCCGTATGGCTACACCTTC.

Only a few counts were recorded for this clonotype. The genes are TRBV20-1 and TRBJ2-3; D uncertain. The length of the CDR3 is 13 residues. Germline V gene sequence: CDR1 DFQATT, CDR2 SNEGSKA (reference sequence). V was trimmed by 2 bases and J by 2 bases, leaving 8 bases between them. This CDR3 is CSARLVFTDTQYF. For the CDR3, the DNA is TGCAGTGCTAGACTAGTTTTCACAGATACGCAGTATTTT.

The table lists this clonotype with a few counts. The rearrangement links TRBV5-1 to TRBJ2-3; 7 nucleotides agree with TRBD2. This CDR3 spans 15 amino acids. Germline trimming cut 1 base from V and 0 bases from J; bases unmatched to any gene: 2. Germline values: CDR1 SGHRS, CDR2 YFSETQ. CDR3 sequence reads: CASSLWGLSTDTQYF. The CDR3 DNA is TGCGCCAGCAGCTTGTGGGGACTAAGCACAGATACGCAGTATTTT.

This clonotype was detected a few times. This CDR3 reads CASSGPLAGDYEQYV. The DNA of the CDR3 is TGTGCCAGCAGCGGTCCCCTAGCGGGCGATTACGAGCAGTACGTC. V and J are TRBV28 and TRBJ2-7, with TRBD2 identical over 8 bases. The CDR3 totals 15 residues. Trimming removed 6 bases from V and 4 bases from J; junction bases left unmatched: 11. Looked up from germline, CDR1 is MDHEN and CDR2 is SYDVKM.

Ten or more counts support this clonotype. For the CDR3, the DNA is TGTGCCAGCAGCCCCGGACAGGAGAACTATGGCTACACCTTC. Its protein product is CASSPGQENYGYTF. This sequence joins TRBV7-3 and TRBJ1-2; 7 nucleotides line up with TRBD1. Trimming at V came to 5 bases and at J to 2 bases, leaving 5 bases not matched to a gene. Germline CDR1 and CDR2: SGHTA and FQGTGA. This CDR3 spans 14 amino acids.

This clonotype was seen a few times. The rearrangement links TRBV28 to TRBJ2-7; 7 nucleotides agree with TRBD2. With V trimmed by 2 bases and J by 3 bases, 10 bases remained unmatched. Germline-derived CDR1 and CDR2 are MDHEN and SYDVKM. The CDR3 has 16 amino acids. CDR3 nucleotide sequence: TGTGCCAGCAGTTTAGGGCGGGGAGGGGTTGACTACGAGCAGTACGTC. Translating it yields CASSLGRGGVDYEQYV.

In this sample, this clonotype turned up a few times. The V gene is TRBV7-2, the J gene TRBJ1-1; D gene ambiguous. Deletions cut 3 bases from V and 5 bases from J, with 13 bases between. The CDR3 covers 14 residues. Germline V gene data show CDR1 as SGHTA and CDR2 as FQGNSA. The CDR3 DNA follows: TGTGCCAGCAGCTTTTCAGCTCGGGAAACTGAAGCTTTCTTT. It codes for CASSFSARETEAFF. The full variable domain, in which reference TRBV7-2 and TRBJ1-1 provide the parts outside the CDR3, is GAGVSQSPSNKVTEKGKDVELRCDPISGHTALYWYRQSLGQGLEFLIYFQGNSAPDKSGLPSDRFSAERTGGSVSTLTIQRTQQEDSAVYLCASSFSARETEAFFGQGTRLTVV.

This clonotype has a handful of counts. CDR3 DNA sequence: TGCGCCAGCAGAGCCCGGACCACAAGCTCCGGGAATGAGCAGTTCTTC. Encoded protein: CASRARTTSSGNEQFF. The V call is TRBV4-1, the J call TRBJ2-1; no clear D. Germline assignment: CDR1 MGHRA and CDR2 YSYEKL. The CDR3 sequence is 16 residues long. Trimming pared 6 bases from V and 7 bases from J, leaving 22 bases between.

The rearrangement links TRBV12-3 or TRBV12-4 to TRBJ2-5, with 10 bases matching TRBD2. The length of the CDR3 is 16 residues. Trimming at V came to 3 bases and at J to 7 bases, leaving 11 bases not matched to a gene. CDR3 sequence (DNA): TGTGCCAGCAGTTTGACTAGCGGGCCCGGCGGTGGGACCCAGTACTTC. It codes for CASSLTSGPGGGTQYF.

This clonotype occurred a few times. The chain has TRBV10-1 and TRBJ2-7; 7 bases match TRBD1. CDR1 WNHNN and CDR2 SYGVQD come from the germline V gene (reference sequence). CDR3 length: 14 amino acids. The junction had 4 bases not matched to a gene; V was cut back by 3 bases and J by 2 bases. CDR3 sequence (DNA): TGCGCCAGCAGTGACGACAGGGTCGCCTACGAGCAGTACTTC. Protein sequence: CASSDDRVAYEQYF.

This clonotype was seen more than once but under ten times. This chain connects TRBV5-1 to TRBJ1-3, with D maybe TRBD1 (5 bases). V was pared by 4 bases and J by 0 bases, with 11 bases between. CDR1 SGHRS and CDR2 YFSETQ come from the germline V gene. The CDR3 has 15 residues. Written as DNA, the CDR3 is TGCGCCAGCAGCGCAAGACAGAGCTCTGGAAACACCATATATTTT. This codes for CASSARQSSGNTIYF.

The genes are TRBV6-2 or TRBV6-3 and TRBJ1-5; no firm D call. CDR1 is MNHEY, CDR2 SVGEGT, per germline. This CDR3 spans 16 amino acids. The V gene lost 2 bases and the J gene lost 6 bases, with 17 bases spanning the gap. The CDR3 coding sequence is TGTGCCAGCAGTTACGATCCCGGGAAGGTGGGTCAGCCCCAGCATTTT. It encodes CASSYDPGKVGQPQHF.

The chain recombines TRBV12-3 or TRBV12-4 with TRBJ2-2; D ambiguous. The V and J ends lost 8 bases and 0 bases respectively, with 10 bases between them. The CDR3 has 14 residues. The CDR3 region is CASLIIPNTGELFF. In DNA, the CDR3 is TGTGCCAGCCTAATCATCCCGAACACCGGGGAGCTGTTTTTT.

This clonotype came up a few times. The chain couples TRBV7-2 to TRBJ2-7; D call uncertain. CDR1 and CDR2 from the germline V gene are SGHTA and FQGNSA. The CDR3 is 14 amino acids. Between the trimmed V and J ends, which lost 5 bases and 0 bases, there was a span of 11 bases. As DNA, the CDR3 is TGTGCCAGCAGCCTCACCGTCAGCTCCTACGAGCAGTACTTC. Translated: CASSLTVSSYEQYF.

V is TRBV10-3 and J is TRBJ2-1; perhaps TRBD2 as D (5 bases). Trimming stripped 5 bases from V and 6 bases from J, with 14 bases between. The length of the CDR3 is 14 residues. Germline values: CDR1 ENHRY, CDR2 SYGVKD. DNA of the CDR3: TGTGCCATCAGTCTAGCAGGTGGTGTCAATGAGCAGTTCTTC. As protein: CAISLAGGVNEQFF.

This clonotype has just a few counts. This chain connects TRBV6-2 or TRBV6-3 to TRBJ2-1; D is possibly TRBD1 (6 bases). Deletions cut 4 bases from V and 0 bases from J, with 25 bases between. The germline CDR1 and CDR2 sequences are MNHEY and SVGEGT. The CDR3 length is 20 residues. CDR3 sequence: CASSSDWTAAYLSSYNEQFF. CDR3 bases: TGTGCCAGCAGTTCTGACTGGACAGCCGCTTACCTTAGCTCCTACAATGAGCAGTTCTTC.

The genes are TRBV7-2 and TRBJ1-3; a possible D gene is TRBD1 (5 bases). CDR3 length: 13 amino acids. V lost 10 bases and J 3 bases, leaving 13 bases between the germline ends. Per the germline V gene, CDR1 is SGHTA and CDR2 is FQGNSA. This CDR3 reads CATQSGGGNTIYF. CDR3 coding DNA: TGTGCCACCCAGTCCGGGGGTGGAAACACCATATATTTT.

The rearrangement uses TRBV18 and TRBJ2-3; no clear D gene. Per the germline V gene, CDR1 is KGHSH and CDR2 is LQKENI. The CDR3 has 15 residues. V dropped 5 bases and J dropped 2 bases, with 14 bases sitting between them. The CDR3 coding sequence is TGTGCCAGCTCAACCTACGACATTGACACAGATACGCAGTATTTT. Amino acid sequence: CASSTYDIDTDTQYF.

This chain joins TRBV5-6 and TRBJ2-1; TRBD2 matches at 8 bases. Trimming at V came to 2 bases and at J to 5 bases, leaving 6 bases not matched to a gene. Germline-derived CDR1 and CDR2 are SGHDT and YYEEEE. CDR3 length: 15 residues. The CDR3: CASSLGGGWDNEQFF. The CDR3 DNA reads as TGTGCCAGCAGCTTAGGCGGGGGGTGGGACAATGAGCAGTTCTTC.

This clonotype was counted only a few times. The chain combines TRBV11-2 with TRBJ2-3; D not certain. The CDR3 loop spans 15 amino acids. V lost 5 bases, J lost 0 bases, and 12 bases lay in between. The germline gives CDR1 SGHAT, CDR2 FQNNGV. The CDR3 nucleotides read TGTGCCAGCAGCACGGTGGGGTTTAGCACAGATACGCAGTATTTT. Translating it yields CASSTVGFSTDTQYF.

This chain uses TRBV5-1 with TRBJ1-1; TRBD1 agrees at 9 bases. The germline V gene has CDR1 SGHRS and CDR2 YFSETQ. Trimming at V came to 4 bases and at J to 10 bases, leaving 8 bases not matched to a gene. The CDR3 consists of 13 residues. CDR3 in DNA: TGCGCCAGCAGCCCGGGACAGGGCTGGTTAGCTTTCTTT. Its translation is CASSPGQGWLAFF.